A single sample is the source of the 6 T cell receptor beta chains below, sequenced in a study of T cell responses to AZD1222 COVID-19 vaccine. Repertoires were generated with immunoSEQ multiplex PCR, while TCRdb's copy carries only in-frame clones and drops some. The sample holds around 91,000 clones, approximately 91% seen once. This sample comprised peripheral blood, obtained 28 days after the second AZD1222 dose. Receptors originate from an adult who received the AZD1222 COVID-19 vaccine.

This sequence joins TRBV3-1 (or the pseudogene TRBV3-2) and TRBJ2-5, with D maybe TRBD2 (6 bases). Germline CDR1 reads LGHDT; CDR2 reads YNNKEL (reference sequence). The CDR3 has 17 residues. With 0 bases removed from V and 5 bases from J, the gap between germline ends came to 19 bases. The CDR3 nucleotides are TGTGCCAGCAGCCAAGATGTGGCGGGGATGGGGAAGGAGACCCAGTACTTC. Protein product: CASSQDVAGMGKETQYF.

CDR3 sequence (DNA): TGTGCCATCAGTGAGTCGTTCCAGGCCACAGATACGCAGTATTTT. Protein: CAISESFQATDTQYF. The rearrangement joins TRBV10-3 to TRBJ2-3; D remains unclear. Germline loops: CDR1 ENHRY, CDR2 SYGVKD. V lost 0 bases, J lost 2 bases, and 9 bases lay in between. The CDR3 has 15 residues.

V is TRBV11-2 and J is TRBJ1-2; the D gene is possibly TRBD1 (5 bases). This CDR3 has 15 amino acids. The V gene's germline CDR1 is SGHAT and CDR2 FQNNGV. V lost 4 bases, J lost 7 bases, and 19 bases lay in between. The CDR3 sequence: CASSSGTHQPSGYTF. For the CDR3, the DNA is TGTGCCAGCAGCTCGGGGACCCACCAACCTAGTGGCTACACCTTC.

The gene calls are TRBV5-1 and TRBJ1-1; no reliable D call. Per the germline V gene, CDR1 is SGHRS and CDR2 is YFSETQ. The V gene lost 1 base and the J gene lost 0 bases, with 10 bases spanning the gap. The CDR3 length is 15 residues. CDR3 amino acids: CASSLFSGVNTEAFF. For the CDR3, the DNA is TGCGCCAGCAGCTTGTTCTCAGGCGTGAACACTGAAGCTTTCTTT.

This chain connects TRBV12-2 to TRBJ2-3. TRBV12-2 is tagged as a pseudogene. The CDR3 has 13 residues. The CDR3 DNA is TGTGCACCAAGCCCAGAGGGGACAGATACGCAGTATTTT. Amino acids: CAPSPEGTDTQYF.

The gene calls are TRBV20-1 and TRBJ2-1, with 8 bases lining up with TRBD2. V trimming: 6 bases; J trimming: 4 bases; junction bases outside the gene matches: 8. The CDR3 covers 14 residues. CDR1 and CDR2 from the germline V gene are DFQATT and SNEGSKA (reference sequence). DNA of the CDR3: TGCAGTGCCAGTAGCGGGGCCTTATACAATGAGCAGTTCTTC. Translated: CSASSGALYNEQFF.